This TCR beta chain was sequenced in a study of blood T cell repertoires in COVID-19 (dated by TCRdb to 2018 to 2021). The study in broad terms: Samples from collaborators originated in the United States, Italy and Spain and spanned both the acute and convalescent phases of COVID-19. The material from the prospective study consisted of cDNA or gDNA derived from T cells, B-cell-depleted T cells, or PBMCs. A de-identified subject ID, COVID-19 status, age in years and sex were almost always included in the sample metadata. Samples came from the ongoing ImmuneRACE study (first 160 participants) plus 1,254 subjects from 6 global collaborators. Where available, HLA class I and class II types were obtained from metadata supplied by the sample provider rather than from assay-based typing. Subjects who had been exposed to COVID-19, were actively infected with it, or had recovered from it provided the deeply sampled blood TCRbeta repertoires that made up the dataset. A freely available public database, intended as a resource for researchers studying the immune response to SARS-CoV-2, is where the repertoires were released.

TCRbeta CDR3 regions were amplified from genomic DNA using the immunoSEQ Assay, a bias-controlled multiplex PCR. Turning to the authors' computational methods: Nucleated cell counts per sample were estimated from amplification of reference gene primers within the assay. To quantify the absolute abundance of each unique TCRbeta CDR3 rearrangement, sequence reads were collapsed and filtered. For each sample, productive Simpson clonality was calculated as the square root of Simpson's diversity index across productive rearrangements. TCRdb's version of the immuneACCESS table is confined to in-frame rearrangements and falls short of the full clone set. An unresolved V gene accounts for under half of the shortfall where checked; the remainder is of unknown origin. V and J calls and clone size come straight from that table; D and trimming were deduced from the DNA. This sample comprises tens of thousands of clones, around 87% of them detected only once. The top ten clonotypes cover 15% to 20% of the sample.

Its CDR3 holds 14 amino acids, cysteine through phenylalanine. CDR3 DNA is the only sequence kept; it has 42 bases, read in frame from the first base. For CDR1 and CDR2, the germline V gene lists SGHRS and YFSETQ. Clipping removes 4 bases from V and 7 bases from J, with 7 as the unmatched junction base count. One collaborating source in Seattle enrolled patients during active infection and followed them longitudinally through the course of disease. The collaborating institutions used their own protocols to collect whole blood in K2EDTA tubes. For TCRbeta analysis, collaborators shipped samples as frozen whole blood, isolated PBMCs, or DNA extracted from either of those sample types. Details on this clone: What antigen it recognizes has not been identified. Within one base of it there is no much larger clone, and no base qualities were kept.

What the work shows at the level of the full study, not this receptor alone: The amount of clinical and demographic metadata varied by source and participant and was provided uncurated.

This chain is built from TRBV5-1 and TRBJ1-4, and 7 junction bases match TRBD1. Sequenced material: peripheral blood. This receptor was obtained from a man aged 35-49 years with COVID-19, enrolled during active disease. Here the CDR3 is given as CASSLTGRSEKLFF. In nucleotides, the sequence is TGCGCCAGCAGCCTGACAGGGAGAAGTGAAAAACTGTTTTTT.